The 9 T cell receptor beta chains reported below all come from one sample, sequenced in a study of T cell repertoires in cytomegalovirus infection (dated by TCRdb to between 2018 and 2021). Reads for this sample came from an Illumina HiSeq 1500. The public reads were run again by TCRdb, first through fastp at Q25 and then through MiXCR, and only productive beta chains were kept. Entries that share a CDR3 protein sequence are merged under the most common genes and DNA. This sample lists about 260,000 distinct CDR3 sequences; approximately 13% were detected once. The ten largest account for 7.5% to 10% of the sample. Sequencing input: PBMCs. The receptors were sampled from a human donor in good health (CMV status not recorded). Some clones in this sample may be carry-over from other donors' samples.

This clonotype was detected many times. The chain employs TRBV7-2 and TRBJ1-1; perhaps TRBD1 as D (5 bases). Germline V gene lookup returns CDR1 SGHTA and CDR2 FQGNSA. The CDR3 is made up of 14 amino acids. Trimming left V 5 bases short and J 3 bases short, with 13 bases between. The CDR3 loop reads CASSAWTGHTEAFF. The CDR3 nucleotides read TGTGCCAGCAGCGCGTGGACGGGGCACACTGAAGCTTTCTTT.

The J gene is TRBJ2-7, the V gene TRBV27; D assignment may be TRBD1 or TRBD2 (6 bases each). The CDR3 has 15 amino acids. Germline V gene sequence: CDR1 MNHEY, CDR2 SMNVEV (reference sequence). Trimming took 1 base from V and 1 from J, leaving 11 bases between them. For the CDR3, the DNA is TGTGCCAGCAGTTTATTGGGGGGCATTTCCTACGAGCAGTACTTC. Translating it yields CASSLLGGISYEQYF.

This clonotype has a count of ten or more. The chain couples TRBV7-9 to TRBJ1-4; 9 bases map to TRBD1. This CDR3 has 14 amino acids. Per the germline V gene, CDR1 is SEHNR and CDR2 is FQNEAQ (reference sequence). J gave up 7 bases and V 4 bases, and 4 bases lay outside the gene matches. The CDR3 here is CASSSGTGTEKLFF. CDR3 nucleotides: TGTGCCAGCAGCTCCGGGACAGGGACTGAAAAACTGTTTTTT.

This clonotype turned up a few times. The chain links TRBV5-1 to TRBJ2-5; 11 bases fit TRBD2. After removal of 4 bases from V and 13 bases from J, the junction contained 9 bases not matched to a gene. The CDR3 is 13 residues long. Germline V gene lookup returns CDR1 SGHRS and CDR2 YFSETQ. In DNA, the CDR3 is TGCGCCAGCAGCAAAACTAGCGGGAGTCCCCCGTACTTC. It is translated as CASSKTSGSPPYF.

This clonotype turned up a few times. V gene TRBV20-1 combines with J gene TRBJ2-2, with a possible D match to TRBD1 (6 bases). The V gene's germline CDR1 is DFQATT and CDR2 SNEGSKA (reference sequence). Trimming left V 6 bases short and J 0 bases short, with 14 bases between. This CDR3 spans 15 amino acids. The CDR3 is CSAPGADANTGELFF. CDR3 bases: TGCAGTGCACCAGGGGCCGATGCGAACACCGGGGAGCTGTTTTTT.

V usage is TRBV3-1 and J usage is TRBJ1-6; the D gene is possibly TRBD1 (5 bases). The CDR3 has 16 amino acids. V was pared by 5 bases and J by 7 bases, with 18 bases between. Germline V gives CDR1 LGHDT, CDR2 YNNKEL (reference sequence). The CDR3 nucleotides are TGTGCCAGCAGCTTCGGCGGGAGGGGAACGAATTCACCCCTCCACTTT. This encodes CASSFGGRGTNSPLHF.

The rearrangement uses TRBV6-1 and TRBJ1-2; 10 nucleotides match TRBD1. The V gene's germline CDR1 is MNHNS and CDR2 SASEGT. This CDR3 has 14 residues. Losses at the gene ends were 5 bases for V and 8 bases for J; bases not matched to a gene: 8. The CDR3: CASSTLDRGRGYTF. CDR3 in DNA: TGTGCCAGCAGTACCTTAGACAGGGGGCGCGGCTACACCTTC.

This clonotype was found many times. Here the CDR3 DNA reads TGTGCCAGCAGCTTAGAACATCATGAGCAGTTCTTC. Translation gives CASSLEHHEQFF. The chain links TRBV7-3 to TRBJ2-1, with D hard to call. Germline-derived CDR1 and CDR2 are SGHTA and FQGTGA. V lost 2 bases, J lost 8 bases, and 7 bases lay in between. The CDR3 runs 12 residues.

The genes are TRBV6-4 and TRBJ2-1; 7 bases agree with TRBD2. Germline trimming cut 5 bases from V and 3 bases from J; bases unmatched to any gene: 7. The length of the CDR3 is 15 residues. The germline V gene has CDR1 MRHNA and CDR2 SNTAGT. The CDR3, as DNA: TGTGCCAGCAGTTTCGAAGCGGGAAGCTACAATGAGCAGTTCTTC. Translation gives CASSFEAGSYNEQFF.